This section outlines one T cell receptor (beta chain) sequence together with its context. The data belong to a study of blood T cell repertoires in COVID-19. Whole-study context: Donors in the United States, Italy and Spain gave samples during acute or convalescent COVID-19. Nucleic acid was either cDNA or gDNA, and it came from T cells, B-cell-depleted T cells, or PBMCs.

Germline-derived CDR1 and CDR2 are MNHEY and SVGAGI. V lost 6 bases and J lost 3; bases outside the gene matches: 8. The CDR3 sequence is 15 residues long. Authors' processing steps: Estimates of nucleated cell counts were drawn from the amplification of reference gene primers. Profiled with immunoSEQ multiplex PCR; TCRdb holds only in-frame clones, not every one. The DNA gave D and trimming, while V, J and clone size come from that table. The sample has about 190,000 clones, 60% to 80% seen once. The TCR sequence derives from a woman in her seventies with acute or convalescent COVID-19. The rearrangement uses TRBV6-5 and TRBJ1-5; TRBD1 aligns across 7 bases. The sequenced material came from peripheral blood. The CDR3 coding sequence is TGTGCCAGCAGCCATGGGGACAGACTCAATCAGCCCCAGCATTTT. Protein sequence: CASSHGDRLNQPQHF.